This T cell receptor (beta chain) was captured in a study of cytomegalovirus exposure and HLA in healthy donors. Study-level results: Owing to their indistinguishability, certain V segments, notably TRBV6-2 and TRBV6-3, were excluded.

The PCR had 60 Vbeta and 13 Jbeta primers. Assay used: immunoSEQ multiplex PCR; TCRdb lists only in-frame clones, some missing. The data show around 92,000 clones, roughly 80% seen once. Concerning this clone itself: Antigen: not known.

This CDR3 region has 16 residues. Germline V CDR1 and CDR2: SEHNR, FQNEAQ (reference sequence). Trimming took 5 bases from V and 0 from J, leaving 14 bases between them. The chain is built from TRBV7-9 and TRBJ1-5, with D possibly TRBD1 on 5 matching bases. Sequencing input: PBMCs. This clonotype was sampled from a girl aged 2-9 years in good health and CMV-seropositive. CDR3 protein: CASSPAGRTSNQPQHF. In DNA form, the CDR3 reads TGTGCCAGCAGCCCAGCAGGGCGGACTAGCAATCAGCCCCAGCATTTT.